These T cell receptor beta chains were read from a single sample in a study of blood T cell repertoires in COVID-19. Clones were sequenced by immunoSEQ multiplex PCR, and TCRdb holds only the in-frame ones, with some missing. The top ten clones hold 15% to 20% of a sample with roughly 100,000 clones, approximately 76% of them seen once. The specimen sequenced was peripheral blood. The receptor set was obtained from a woman aged 65 to 85 with acute or convalescent COVID-19. Each CDR3 is given with its conserved first and last residue. The D gene is left open where the match is weak. The size of a clone is reported for some rows only, either as once, few or many, or as a class for expanded clones.

V gene	clone size	D gene	J gene	CDR3 protein	CDR3 DNA
TRBV7-9	many	.	TRBJ2-3	CASSLIVWPDTQYF	TGTGCCAGCAGCTTAATCGTCTGGCCAGATACGCAGTATTTT
TRBV7-9	.	TRBD1	TRBJ2-7	CASSLAGTGAYEQYF	TGTGCCAGCAGCTTAGCGGGGACAGGGGCCTACGAGCAGTACTTC
TRBV6-5	once	.	TRBJ1-1	CASSLSAGTEAFF	TGTGCCAGCAGTTTAAGCGCGGGGACTGAAGCTTTCTTT
TRBV5-1	.	TRBD1	TRBJ1-4	CASSIQGARNEKLFF	TGCGCCAGCAGCATACAGGGGGCCCGAAATGAAAAACTGTTTTTT
TRBV12-3/TRBV12-4	.	.	TRBJ2-7	CASRETGTYEQYF	TGTGCCAGCCGGGAAACAGGGACGTACGAGCAGTACTTC
TRBV6-6	.	.	TRBJ2-7	CASSYPAGAYEQYF	TGTGCCAGCAGTTACCCGGCAGGGGCCTACGAGCAGTACTTC
TRBV5-5	.	.	TRBJ1-6	CASSFPPGTTYNSPLHF	TGTGCCAGCAGCTTTCCCCCCGGGACAACCTATAATTCACCCCTCCACTTT
TRBV7-8	.	TRBD2	TRBJ2-1	CASSLVLAGSEQFF	TGTGCCAGCAGCTTAGTACTAGCGGGGTCGGAGCAGTTCTTC
TRBV3-1/TRBV3-2	.	.	TRBJ2-3	CASSFVTDTQYF	TGTGCCAGCAGCTTCGTCACAGATACGCAGTATTTT
TRBV5-5	.	TRBD1	TRBJ1-2	CASKRNQGEVYGYTF	TGTGCCAGCAAACGGAATCAGGGGGAGGTTTATGGCTACACCTTC
TRBV4-1	.	.	TRBJ1-1	CASSHPGRANTEAFF	TGCGCCAGCAGCCACCCCGGGAGGGCGAACACTGAAGCTTTCTTT
TRBV6-5	few	TRBD1	TRBJ2-7	CASRLPGQVHEQYF	TGTGCCAGCAGATTACCGGGACAGGTCCACGAGCAGTACTTC
TRBV5-1	.	TRBD1	TRBJ1-1	CASRENSGQANTEAFF	TGCGCCAGCAGGGAAAATTCGGGACAGGCGAACACTGAAGCTTTCTTT
TRBV18	.	TRBD1	TRBJ2-7	CASSLLRTGNYEQYF	TGTGCCAGCTCTCTCCTCAGGACAGGAAACTACGAGCAGTACTTC
TRBV5-6	.	.	TRBJ1-1	CASSSLAHRTTEAFF	TGTGCCAGCAGCTCTTTAGCGCACAGAACCACTGAAGCTTTCTTT
TRBV3-1/TRBV3-2	.	TRBD2	TRBJ2-1	CASSQAGGGPYNEQFF	TGTGCCAGCAGCCAAGCGGGCGGGGGGCCCTACAATGAGCAGTTCTTC
TRBV29-1	few	.	TRBJ2-1	CSVEEGGNEQFF	TGCAGCGTTGAAGAAGGGGGCAATGAGCAGTTCTTC
TRBV24-1	.	TRBD2	TRBJ2-7	CATSDGTSGSYEQYF	TGTGCCACCAGTGATGGAACTAGCGGCTCATACGAGCAGTACTTC
TRBV6-2/TRBV6-3	.	.	TRBJ1-1	CASRPDRNTEAFF	TGTGCCAGCAGACCTGACAGGAACACTGAAGCTTTCTTT
TRBV5-8	.	.	TRBJ1-4	CASSLAVVGTNEKLFF	TGTGCCAGCAGCTTGGCGGTAGTCGGGACTAATGAAAAACTGTTTTTT
TRBV12-5	.	TRBD1	TRBJ2-3	CASGLAHIDRGNTQYF	TGTGCTAGTGGTTTGGCCCACATTGACAGGGGGAACACGCAGTATTTT
TRBV12-3/TRBV12-4	.	.	TRBJ2-5	CASSLAIGETQYF	TGTGCCAGCAGCCTAGCGATCGGAGAGACCCAGTACTTC
TRBV19	.	TRBD1	TRBJ1-5	CASSISPTGGREQPQHF	TGTGCCAGTAGTATATCCCCCACAGGGGGCAGGGAGCAGCCCCAGCATTTT
TRBV3-1/TRBV3-2	.	TRBD1	TRBJ2-1	CASSHSGTGVRGEQFF	TGTGCCAGCAGCCATTCCGGGACAGGGGTTAGGGGTGAGCAGTTCTTC
TRBV5-4	.	TRBD2	TRBJ2-7	CASSLASGTGSYEQYF	TGTGCCAGCAGCTTGGCCAGCGGGACGGGCTCCTACGAGCAGTACTTC
TRBV5-1	few	TRBD1	TRBJ1-6	CASRPDRGKGTLHF	TGCGCCAGCAGACCGGACAGGGGTAAAGGGACCCTCCACTTT
TRBV5-1	.	.	TRBJ1-4	CASSVQTGATNEKLFF	TGCGCCAGCAGCGTGCAAACAGGTGCAACTAATGAAAAACTGTTTTTT
TRBV3-1/TRBV3-2	once	.	TRBJ2-5	CASRTTSSGTQYF	TGTGCCAGCAGAACCACTAGCTCGGGGACCCAGTACTTC
TRBV2	.	TRBD1	TRBJ2-5	CASSSLGQGALETQYF	TGTGCCAGCAGTAGTCTGGGACAGGGGGCATTGGAGACCCAGTACTTC